A single sample is the source of the 31 T cell receptor beta chains below, sequenced in a study of T cells in Graves' hyperthyroidism and ophthalmopathy. Researchers took RNA transcripts and amplified the TCR beta CDR3 regions from them. A set of HTBI primers served as the primers for a first-round RT-PCR of the TCR CDR3. TCRdb fed the multiplex PCR reads into MiXCR, producing one record per CDR3 protein. There are hundreds of thousands of distinct CDR3 sequences in the sample; approximately 40% occur only once, and around 30% lies in the top ten. What was sequenced was blood. All receptors come from a middle-aged woman with Graves' hyperthyroidism.

This clonotype came up many times. The chain employs TRBV12-3 or TRBV12-4 and TRBJ1-2; D possibly corresponds to TRBD1 (5 bases). CDR3 size: 11 residues. V was trimmed by 3 bases and J by 7 bases, leaving 6 bases between them. CDR3 bases: TGTGCCAGCAGTTTGCAGGGTGGCTACACCTTC. Protein: CASSLQGGYTF.

This clonotype was seen many times. The chain recombines TRBV20-1 with TRBJ1-3; D is possibly TRBD1 (5 bases). Trimming took 0 bases from V and 4 from J, leaving 13 bases between them. The length of the CDR3 is 15 residues. Germline V gene sequence: CDR1 DFQATT, CDR2 SNEGSKA (reference sequence). The CDR3 is CSAREAGSGGNTIYF. The CDR3 DNA is TGCAGTGCTAGAGAAGCAGGGTCGGGAGGAAACACCATATATTTT.

As concerns this clonotype: This CDR3 is missing its conserved last phenylalanine or tryptophan, likely due to a read error. This chain joins TRBV19 and TRBJ2-7, with a weak D call TRBD1 (6 bases). Germline CDR1 LNHDA, CDR2 SQIVND (reference sequence). Trimming shortened V by 9 bases and J by 6 bases, and 18 bases separated the two germline ends. This CDR3 comprises 13 residues. The CDR3: CASVTGHGIEQYS. CDR3 in DNA: TGTGCCAGCGTCACGGGACACGGCATCGAGCAGTACTCC.

The V gene is TRBV28, the J gene TRBJ1-4, with D tentatively TRBD1 (6 bases). The CDR3 runs 13 residues. V was trimmed by 8 bases and J by 3 bases, leaving 10 bases between them. The germline V gene has CDR1 MDHEN and CDR2 SYDVKM. CDR3 DNA: TGTGCCAGCGGGGGGCCGGCTAATGAAAAACTGTTTTTT. Translation gives CASGGPANEKLFF.

The chain has TRBV20-1 and TRBJ1-5, with D perhaps matching TRBD1 (5 bases). The germline gives CDR1 DFQATT, CDR2 SNEGSKA (reference sequence). This CDR3 contains 17 residues. The germline V and J ends were trimmed by 1 base and 4 bases, with 20 bases remaining between them. CDR3 coding DNA: TGCAGTGCTAGAGGCGACGGGACTCGTCAGGAAAATCAGCCCCAGCATTTT. Translated, it gives CSARGDGTRQENQPQHF.

This chain joins TRBV13 and TRBJ2-5, with 7 bases aligning to TRBD2. Germline CDR1 is PRHDT and CDR2 is FYEKMQ (reference sequence). Trimming at V came to 5 bases and at J to 4 bases, leaving 7 bases not matched to a gene. CDR3 length: 14 amino acids. Here the CDR3 DNA reads TGTGCCAGCAGCGGGGGGGACGGAACAGAGACCCAGTACTTC. Its protein product is CASSGGDGTETQYF.

This clonotype appeared many times. This chain connects TRBV5-4 to TRBJ2-7; 8 nucleotides line up with TRBD1. The germline CDR1 and CDR2 sequences are SGHNT and YYREEE (reference sequence). The V gene end was trimmed by 4 bases and the J gene end by 5 bases; junction bases not matched to a gene: 8. The CDR3 has 14 amino acids. The CDR3 DNA reads TGTGCCAGCAGCAGCCGGGACAGGTTCGACGAGCAGTACTTC. Translating gives CASSSRDRFDEQYF.

This clonotype was seen more than once but under ten times. V usage is TRBV7-2 and J usage is TRBJ1-1; D might be TRBD1 (6 bases). V was pared by 1 base and J by 2 bases, with 11 bases between. Looked up from germline, CDR1 is SGHTA and CDR2 is FQGNSA. CDR3 length: 15 amino acids. CDR3 coding DNA: TGTGCCAGCAGCTTAGAGTCAGGGGTCAACACTGAAGCTTTCTTT. Translation: CASSLESGVNTEAFF.

This clonotype has at least ten counts. This chain joins TRBV2 and TRBJ2-5, with 11 positions matching TRBD2. The CDR3 totals 18 residues. Germline lookup yields CDR1 SNHLY and CDR2 FYNNEI. With 2 bases clipped from V and 3 bases from J, the junction kept 11 bases outside the gene matches. The CDR3 is CASSESQTLGLAEETQYF. The CDR3 DNA reads TGTGCCAGCAGTGAATCCCAAACCCTGGGACTAGCGGAAGAGACCCAGTACTTC.

This clonotype showed up just a few times. The chain links TRBV20-1 to TRBJ1-1; D remains ambiguous. The CDR3 covers 12 residues. The V gene lost 0 bases and the J gene lost 10 bases, with 12 bases spanning the gap. Per germline, CDR1 DFQATT and CDR2 SNEGSKA (reference sequence). The CDR3 is CSARDPTRGAFF. DNA of the CDR3: TGCAGTGCTAGAGATCCCACCCGGGGAGCTTTCTTT.

The J gene is TRBJ1-5, the V gene TRBV7-8; D unclear. CDR1 and CDR2 from the germline V gene are SGHVS and FQNEAQ. The V and J ends lost 1 base and 3 bases respectively, with 13 bases between them. This CDR3 contains 16 residues. The CDR3 is CASSLGNGRHNQPQHF. The CDR3 nucleotides read TGTGCCAGCAGCTTAGGGAACGGCCGGCACAATCAGCCCCAGCATTTT. The full variable domain, with the rest looked up from reference TRBV7-8 and TRBJ1-5, is GAGVSQSPRYKVAKRGQDVALRCDPISGHVSLFWYQQALGQGPEFLTYFQNEAQLDKSGLPSDRFFAERPEGSVSTLKIQRTQQEDSAVYLCASSLGNGRHNQPQHFGDGTRLSIL.

As for this clonotype: A much bigger clone sits one base away, suggesting this may be a read error. J is TRBJ1-6 and V is TRBV12-3 or TRBV12-4; D not certain. The CDR3 covers 13 residues. The ends were cut back, 8 bases at V and 10 bases at J, with 15 bases in the middle. The CDR3 is CASGSRTLSPLHF. CDR3 DNA sequence: TGTGCCAGCGGTTCGCGGACCCTCTCACCCCTCCACTTT.

The chain is built from TRBV7-6 and TRBJ2-7; 7 nucleotides line up with TRBD2. Germline lookup yields CDR1 SGHVS and CDR2 FNYEAQ. The CDR3 length is 15 residues. V lost 3 bases, J lost 7 bases, and 12 bases stayed unmatched. CDR3 sequence (DNA): TGTGCCAGCAGCTTTGGGCAGGGAGGGGCTGGGGAGCAGTACTTC. It is translated as CASSFGQGGAGEQYF.

The CDR3 DNA follows: TGTGCCAGCAGCCAGACAGGGGGGGAAGTCTATGGCTACACCTTC. This sequence encodes CASSQTGGEVYGYTF. The chain is built from TRBV7-9 and TRBJ1-2; TRBD1 matches 9 bases. The germline gives CDR1 SEHNR, CDR2 FQNEAQ (reference sequence). The CDR3 is made up of 15 amino acids. The V segment lost 5 bases and the J segment 4 bases; nucleotides outside the gene matches: 8. Supplemented by reference TRBV7-9 and TRBJ1-2, the full variable domain reads DTGVSQNPRHKITKRGQNVTFRCDPISEHNRLYWYRQTLGQGPEFLTYFQNEAQLEKSRLLSDRFSAERPKGSFSTLEIQRTEQGDSAMYLCASSQTGGEVYGYTFGSGTRLTVV.

The chain couples TRBV20-1 to TRBJ1-2; D remains ambiguous. Germline V gene data show CDR1 as DFQATT and CDR2 as SNEGSKA (reference sequence). This CDR3 is 14 amino acids long. Trimming took 0 bases from V and 2 from J, leaving 10 bases between them. The CDR3 DNA reads TGCAGTGCTAGAGAGACGCGACTGAACTATGGCTACACCTTC. Translated, it gives CSARETRLNYGYTF.

This rearrangement joins TRBV5-4 to TRBJ1-1; 8 nucleotides match TRBD1. V lost 4 bases to trimming and J lost 7 bases; unmatched junction nucleotides: 6. This CDR3 spans 13 amino acids. The germline CDR1 and CDR2 sequences are SGHNT and YYREEE (reference sequence). CDR3 DNA sequence: TGTGCCAGCAGCCCCCGCGGGACAGGTGAAGCTTTCTTT. Amino acid sequence: CASSPRGTGEAFF.

This clonotype was seen at least ten times. The chain recombines TRBV19 with TRBJ1-2; weak D call: TRBD1 (6 bases). This CDR3 region has 14 residues. Germline CDR1 LNHDA, CDR2 SQIVND (reference sequence). V gave up 7 bases and J gave up 4 bases, with 16 bases separating them. The CDR3 nucleotides read TGTGCCAGTACTTGGGGACACCCCGTCTATGGCTACACCTTC. Translating it yields CASTWGHPVYGYTF.

This clonotype was counted between two and nine times. The rearrangement uses TRBV28 and TRBJ1-1, with D unresolved. Germline V gene lookup returns CDR1 MDHEN and CDR2 SYDVKM. The CDR3 has 14 residues. Between the trimmed V and J ends, which lost 4 bases and 1 base, there was a span of 10 bases. As DNA, the CDR3 is TGTGCCAGCAGTTACCTAAACAGGAACACTGAAGCTTTCTTT. This translates into CASSYLNRNTEAFF.

The V and J genes are TRBV10-3 and TRBJ1-2, with no clear D. CDR3 length: 14 amino acids. CDR1 and CDR2 (germline): ENHRY, SYGVKD. The ends were cut back, 10 bases at V and 7 bases at J, with 22 bases in the middle. For the CDR3, the DNA is TGTGCCAGCACCCCACCCTGGGGTGCGGGTGGCTACACCTTC. Amino acids: CASTPPWGAGGYTF.

In the case of this clonotype: A read error may explain this, as a much larger clone is one base away. This chain joins TRBV11-2 and TRBJ1-5; D call uncertain. The germline V gene encodes CDR1 SGHAT and CDR2 FQNNGV. Trimming shortened V by 1 base and J by 5 bases, and 12 bases separated the two germline ends. The CDR3 runs to 15 residues. The CDR3 nucleotides are TGTGCCAGCAGCTTAGCCGTCACGGACGATCAGCCCCAGCATTTT. The encoded protein is CASSLAVTDDQPQHF. Variable domain in full (rest from reference TRBV11-2 and TRBJ1-5): EAGVAQSPRYKIIEKRQSVAFWCNPISGHATLYWYQQILGQGPKLLIQFQNNGVVDDSQLPKDRFSAERLKGVDSTLKIQPAKLEDSAVYLCASSLAVTDDQPQHFGDGTRLSIL.

Concerning this clonotype itself: A junction boundary mismatches the germline segment, possibly from a read error. The V call is TRBV10-3, the J call TRBJ1-1; 7 bases are a match to TRBD1. The CDR3 covers 16 residues. The V gene's germline CDR1 is ENHRY and CDR2 SYGVKD. CDR3 DNA sequence: TGTGCCAGCAGTTCTTACAGGGGCGGTGTGAACACTGAAGCTTTCTTT. This gives the protein CASSSYRGGVNTEAFF.

On this clonotype: At one boundary the junction diverges from the germline segment, which might be a read error. V usage is TRBV10-3 and J usage is TRBJ2-2; perhaps TRBD1 as D (6 bases). This CDR3 is built from 16 residues. CDR1 is ENHRY, CDR2 SYGVKD, per germline. CDR3 protein: CASSYGAGEYIGELFF. The CDR3 coding sequence is TGTGCCAGCAGTTACGGGGCAGGGGAATATATCGGGGAGCTGTTTTTT.

This clonotype showed up many times. The chain joins TRBV10-3 to TRBJ1-1; no clear D gene. The CDR3 contains 15 residues. V dropped 2 bases and J dropped 0 bases, with 10 bases sitting between them. Germline CDR1 is ENHRY and CDR2 is SYGVKD. The chain's CDR3 is CAISEAPGMNTEAFF. In DNA, the CDR3 is TGTGCCATCAGTGAGGCCCCAGGTATGAACACTGAAGCTTTCTTT.

The chain combines TRBV19 with TRBJ1-1; TRBD1 might be the D (6 bases). Per the germline V gene, CDR1 is LNHDA and CDR2 is SQIVND (reference sequence). This CDR3 region has 13 residues. The V gene lost 4 bases and the J gene lost 6 bases, with 12 bases spanning the gap. The CDR3 spells CASSKGRGPEAFF. CDR3 DNA: TGTGCCAGTAGTAAAGGCAGGGGCCCTGAAGCTTTCTTT.

This clonotype was counted ten times or more. The chain joins TRBV15 to TRBJ1-1; 9 positions match TRBD1. The J segment lost 0 bases and the V segment lost 1 base, leaving 6 bases of the junction unmatched. The CDR3 covers 17 residues. Germline V CDR1 and CDR2: LNHNV, YYDKDF (reference sequence). The CDR3 DNA sequence: TGTGCCACCAGCAGAGCCGGGACAGGGCGTCTGAACACTGAAGCTTTCTTT. Translating gives CATSRAGTGRLNTEAFF.

The rearrangement uses TRBV10-3 and TRBJ2-7, with D uncertain. Germline CDR1 and CDR2: ENHRY and SYGVKD. V dropped 0 bases and J dropped 7 bases, with 10 bases sitting between them. There are 13 residues in the CDR3. CDR3 sequence (DNA): TGTGCCATCAGTGAGTCCCAATACAATGAGCAGTACTTC. The encoded protein is CAISESQYNEQYF.

This clonotype was detected a few times. CDR3 DNA sequence: TGTGCCAGCGGATCTCGACAGGGGTTAGACACTGAAGCTTTCTTT. Protein sequence: CASGSRQGLDTEAFF. This chain joins TRBV6-6 and TRBJ1-1, with 8 bases aligning to TRBD1. The CDR3 is made up of 15 amino acids. V dropped 8 bases and J dropped 3; count of bases not matched to a gene: 11. Germline V gene lookup returns CDR1 MNHNY and CDR2 SVGAGI (reference sequence).

The chain uses TRBV6-8 and TRBJ1-1, with D tentatively TRBD1 (5 bases). V shed 4 bases and J shed 0 bases, with 18 bases lying between them. This CDR3 contains 17 residues. The germline V gene has CDR1 MNHGY and CDR2 SAAAGT. The CDR3 loop reads CASSSRGARRMNTEAFF. The CDR3 DNA is TGTGCCAGCAGTTCTAGAGGGGCCAGACGTATGAACACTGAAGCTTTCTTT.

This clonotype was detected many times. The genes are TRBV19 and TRBJ1-2; D possibly corresponds to TRBD1 (5 bases). Germline V gives CDR1 LNHDA, CDR2 SQIVND (reference sequence). The V gene lost 3 bases and the J gene lost 4 bases, with 12 bases spanning the gap. CDR3 length: 14 amino acids. Here the CDR3 reads CASSMLTAIYGYTF. CDR3 coding DNA: TGTGCCAGTAGTATGTTGACAGCTATCTATGGCTACACCTTC.

The chain joins TRBV6-5 to TRBJ2-7; 8 nucleotides line up with TRBD1. Germline trimming cut 2 bases from V and 4 bases from J; bases unmatched to any gene: 4. The germline gives CDR1 MNHEY, CDR2 SVGAGI. CDR3 length: 14 amino acids. The CDR3 loop reads CASSYRTGPYEQYF. The DNA of the CDR3 is TGTGCCAGCAGTTACCGGACAGGGCCTTACGAGCAGTACTTC.

The chain employs TRBV5-6 and TRBJ2-2; perhaps TRBD2 as D (5 bases). This CDR3 has 13 residues. Germline lookup yields CDR1 SGHDT and CDR2 YYEEEE. With 6 bases removed from V and 6 bases from J, the gap between germline ends came to 12 bases. In nucleotides, the CDR3 is TGTGCCAGCAAGACCGGGGTCCCCGGGGAGCTGTTTTTT. Amino acids: CASKTGVPGELFF.